This T cell receptor beta chain was sequenced for a study of T-cell reconstitution after alpha-beta-depleted transplantation in children. The TCRbeta library was prepared with unique molecular identifiers. TCRdb itself ran the PCR reads through MiXCR, one entry per CDR3 protein. The table has some 260,000 distinct CDR3 sequences, roughly a quarter seen once. This CDR3 region has 15 residues. Trimming cost V 11 bases and J 2 bases; bases outside gene matches: 12. This sample comprised PBMCs, mostly from graft donor cells, obtained 360 days after TCRalphabeta/CD19-depleted stem cell transplant. The J gene is TRBJ2-1, the V gene TRBV12-3 or TRBV12-4; TRBD1 matches 7 bases. The sequence came from a female patient between 2 and 10 years old who had a stem cell transplant for congenital amegakaryocytic thrombocytopenia, so the T cells may come from the graft donor. CDR3 bases: TGTGCCCTCAGTTTAGGTCAGGGGGCCTACAATGAGCAGTTCTTC. Translation: CALSLGQGAYNEQFF.